Below, 8 T cell receptor beta chains from the same sample are listed, as sequenced in a study of T cell responses to AZD1222 COVID-19 vaccine. Measured with immunoSEQ multiplex PCR; TCRdb has only the in-frame clones, and not every one. The sample consists of 130,000 to 150,000 clones, around 90% of them appearing once. The specimen comprised peripheral blood, sampled on day 0 of AZD1222 vaccination. These receptors originate from an adult in good health.

The J gene is TRBJ2-7, the V gene TRBV27; TRBD1 matches 7 bases. Germline V gene sequence: CDR1 MNHEY, CDR2 SMNVEV (reference sequence). J was trimmed by 2 bases and V by 4 bases; bases with no gene match: 8. CDR3 length: 15 residues. The CDR3 DNA sequence: TGTGCCAGCAGTTCCATCCGACAGGGTGCCTACGAGCAGTACTTC. This sequence encodes CASSSIRQGAYEQYF.

J is TRBJ2-7 and V is TRBV6-5; possibly TRBD2 for D (6 bases). The V end lost 10 bases, the J end lost 2 bases, and 18 bases lay between the germline ends. The CDR3 consists of 14 residues. Germline V CDR1 and CDR2: MNHEY, SVGAGI. The CDR3 DNA sequence: TGTGCCACCCACCGACACGGGGGAACCTACGAGCAGTACTTC. It is translated as CATHRHGGTYEQYF.

The V gene is TRBV7-9, the J gene TRBJ1-1; weak D call: TRBD1 (5 bases). The V end was cut by 1 base, the J end by 5 bases, with 14 bases between. The CDR3 covers 15 residues. CDR1 and CDR2 (germline): SEHNR, FQNEAQ (reference sequence). The CDR3 spells CASSLDQGGQTEAFF. Here the CDR3 DNA reads TGTGCCAGCAGCTTAGACCAGGGCGGCCAAACTGAAGCTTTCTTT.

This clone was picked up a small number of times. The J gene is TRBJ1-6, the V gene TRBV7-2; D gene uncertain. The CDR3 extends over 13 amino acids. Trimming left V 1 base short and J 18 bases short, with 16 bases between. Germline assignment: CDR1 SGHTA and CDR2 FQGNSA. CDR3 amino acids: CASSLGWAGSSHF. The CDR3 DNA reads as TGTGCCAGCAGCTTAGGGTGGGCAGGCTCTTCCCACTTT.

CDR3 sequence: CASSLGSTYNEQFF. The CDR3, as DNA: TGTGCCAGCAGCTTGGGCAGTACCTACAATGAGCAGTTCTTC. The J gene is TRBJ2-1, the V gene TRBV11-2, with unresolved D. The V end lost 3 bases, the J end lost 2 bases, and 8 bases lay between the germline ends. CDR3 size: 14 residues. Germline values: CDR1 SGHAT, CDR2 FQNNGV.

V gene TRBV19 combines with J gene TRBJ2-7, with 13 bases fitting TRBD2. Germline CDR1 reads LNHDA; CDR2 reads SQIVND (reference sequence). The J segment lost 2 bases and the V segment lost 5 bases, leaving 0 bases of the junction unmatched. The CDR3 spans 14 residues. CDR3 bases: TGTGCCAGTAGTGGACTAGCGGGAGCCTACGAGCAGTACTTC. It yields the protein CASSGLAGAYEQYF.

V is TRBV18 and J is TRBJ2-1; D call uncertain. The CDR3 has 14 residues. Trimming removed 3 bases from V and 4 bases from J, with 10 bases in between. Germline values: CDR1 KGHSH, CDR2 LQKENI. The CDR3 loop is CASSPGVRYNEQFF. The CDR3 DNA follows: TGTGCCAGCTCACCGGGCGTCAGGTACAATGAGCAGTTCTTC.

The J gene is TRBJ2-2, the V gene TRBV12-3 or TRBV12-4; perhaps D is TRBD1 or TRBD2 (5 bases each). The CDR3 runs 12 residues. The V and J ends lost 3 bases and 8 bases respectively, with 7 bases between them. CDR3 coding DNA: TGTGCCAGCAGTTTGGGGGTTGGGGAGCTGTTTTTT. This encodes CASSLGVGELFF.